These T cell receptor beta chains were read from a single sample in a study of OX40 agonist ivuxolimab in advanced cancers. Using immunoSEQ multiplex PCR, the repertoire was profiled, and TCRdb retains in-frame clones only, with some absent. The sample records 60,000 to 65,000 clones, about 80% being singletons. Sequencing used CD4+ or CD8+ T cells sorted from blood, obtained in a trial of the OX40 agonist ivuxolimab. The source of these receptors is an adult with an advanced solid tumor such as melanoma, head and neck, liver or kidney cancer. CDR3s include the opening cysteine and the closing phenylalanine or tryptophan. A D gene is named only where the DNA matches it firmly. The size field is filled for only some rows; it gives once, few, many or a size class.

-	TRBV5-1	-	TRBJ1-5	TGCGCCAGCAGCCTCCGTCCTGCGGGGGGTAATCAGCCCCAGCATTTT	CASSLRPAGGNQPQHF
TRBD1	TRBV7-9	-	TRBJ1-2	TGTGCCAGCAGCTTAACAGGGGGTGGCTACACCTTC	CASSLTGGGYTF
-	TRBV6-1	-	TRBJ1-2	TGTGCCAGCAGTGAGGGACGGAGCCCCTACACCTTC	CASSEGRSPYTF
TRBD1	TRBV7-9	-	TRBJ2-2	TGTGCCAGCAGCGTAAACAGGGGCGGGGAGCTGTTTTTT	CASSVNRGGELFF
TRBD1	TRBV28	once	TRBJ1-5	TGTGCCAGCACCGTCGGGACAGTTATTCAGCCCCAGCATTTT	CASTVGTVIQPQHF
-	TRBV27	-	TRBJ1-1	TGTGCCAGCAGTTTCCATGACGGGGTTGAAGCTTTCTTT	CASSFHDGVEAFF
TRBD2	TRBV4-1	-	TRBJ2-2	TGCGCCAGCAGCCTGTGGACTAGCCAAACTCTTACCGGGGAGCTGTTTTTT	CASSLWTSQTLTGELFF
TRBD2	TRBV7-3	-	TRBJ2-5	TGTGCCAGCAGCGACACTAGCGGGGACCGCCCTTTAAACTTC	CASSDTSGDRPLNF
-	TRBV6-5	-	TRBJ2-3	TGTGCCAGCAGCCAAACCGACAGTTTAGATACGCAGTATTTT	CASSQTDSLDTQYF
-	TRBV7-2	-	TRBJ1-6	TGTGCCAGCAGCTTAGCTGACGGAAGTGGGCCCCACTTT	CASSLADGSGPHF
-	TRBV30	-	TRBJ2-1	TGTGCCTGGAGCGCGTTTCGGAATGAGCAGTTCTTC	CAWSAFRNEQFF
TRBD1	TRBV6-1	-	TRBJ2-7	TGTGCCAGCAGTCCTAGACAGGGCCCTTACGAGCAGTACTTC	CASSPRQGPYEQYF
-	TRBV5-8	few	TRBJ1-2	TGTGCCAGCAGCTTGAGACTCCTGTCAGTCTATGGCTACACCTTC	CASSLRLLSVYGYTF
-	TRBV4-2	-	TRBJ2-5	TGTGCCAGCAGCCAAGGTTGGGCAGAGACCCAGTACTTC	CASSQGWAETQYF
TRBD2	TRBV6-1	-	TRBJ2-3	TGTGCCAGCAGTGAATCCCCTAGCGGGAAGGATACGCAGTATTTT	CASSESPSGKDTQYF
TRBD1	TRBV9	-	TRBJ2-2	TGTGCCAGCAGCCAGGGGGACAGGGACACCGGGGAGCTGTTTTTT	CASSQGDRDTGELFF
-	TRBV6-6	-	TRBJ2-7	TGTGCCAGCAGTTATAGGGGGAGCGAGCAGTACTTC	CASSYRGSEQYF
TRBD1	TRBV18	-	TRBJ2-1	TGTGCCAGCTCACCAATCCAGGGGGCGGGCTACAATGAGCAGTTCTTC	CASSPIQGAGYNEQFF
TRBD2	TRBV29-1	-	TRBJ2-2	TGCAGCGCACCTCTGTCTAGCGGTCCCAACACCGGGGAGCTGTTTTTT	CSAPLSSGPNTGELFF
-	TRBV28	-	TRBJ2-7	TGTGCCAGCAGCAAGATTTCACTTTCCTACGAGCAGTACTTC	CASSKISLSYEQYF
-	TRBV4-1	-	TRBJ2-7	TGCGCCAGCAGCCAAGACGGCTACGAGCAGTACTTC	CASSQDGYEQYF
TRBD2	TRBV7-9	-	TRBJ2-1	TGTGCCAGCAGCTCGGGAGCGGGGAATTCCAATGAGCAGTTCTTC	CASSSGAGNSNEQFF
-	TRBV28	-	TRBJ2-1	TGTGCCAGCAGGGAGGGGCTCGTGAATGAGCAGTTCTTC	CASREGLVNEQFF
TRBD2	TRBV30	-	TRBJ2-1	TGTGCCTGGAGTCCCGGGACTAGCAATGAGCAGTTCTTC	CAWSPGTSNEQFF
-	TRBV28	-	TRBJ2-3	TGTGCCAGCAGTTATCGGGGGCGCACAGATACGCAGTATTTT	CASSYRGRTDTQYF
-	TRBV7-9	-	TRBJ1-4	TGTGCCAGCACCCTAACCTTGGCCCTCCGGACAGCAACTAATGAAAAACTGTTTTTT	CASTLTLALRTATNEKLFF
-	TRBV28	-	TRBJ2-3	TGTGCCAGCAGTTCTCCCGGCATCGCAGATACGCAGTATTTT	CASSSPGIADTQYF
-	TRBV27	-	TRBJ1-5	TGTGCCAGCAGTTCCCACGGACAGTTTAGCAATCAGCCCCAGCATTTT	CASSSHGQFSNQPQHF
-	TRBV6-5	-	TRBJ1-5	TGTGCCAGCAGTTACTCGGAGAAAGCTAGCAATCAGCCCCAGCATTTT	CASSYSEKASNQPQHF
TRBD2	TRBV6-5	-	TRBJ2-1	TGTGCCAGCAGTATACTAGCGGGGGGCTACAATGAGCAGTTCTTC	CASSILAGGYNEQFF
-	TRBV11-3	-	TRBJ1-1	TGTGCCAGCAGCTTAGGGGGGCGCGGTGAAGCTTTCTTT	CASSLGGRGEAFF
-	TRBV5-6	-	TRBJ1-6	TGTGCCAGCAGCCGCAGGCCAGGACAGTCCTATAATTCACCCCTCCACTTT	CASSRRPGQSYNSPLHF
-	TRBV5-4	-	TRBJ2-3	TGTGCCAGCAGCTTGAAGGACGGGAGCACAGATACGCAGTATTTT	CASSLKDGSTDTQYF
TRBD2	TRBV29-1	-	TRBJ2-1	TGCAGCGCTGGACTAGCGGGGGCCTACAATGAGCAGTTCTTC	CSAGLAGAYNEQFF
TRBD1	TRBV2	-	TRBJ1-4	TGTGCCAGCAGCGCGGGACAGGGGGCCGAAAAACTGTTTTTT	CASSAGQGAEKLFF
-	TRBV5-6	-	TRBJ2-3	TGTGCCAGCAGCTTGGGCGGGGGCTCACGCACAGATACGCAGTATTTT	CASSLGGGSRTDTQYF
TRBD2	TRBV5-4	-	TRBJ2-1	TGTGCCAGCAGCTTGCCCGGACTAGCGAATGAGCAGTTCTTC	CASSLPGLANEQFF
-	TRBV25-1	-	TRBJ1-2	TGTGCCAGCAGTGACCCCGCGCAGGGTAACTATGGCTACACCTTC	CASSDPAQGNYGYTF
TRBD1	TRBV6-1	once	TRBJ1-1	TGTGCCAGCAGTGCCGACAGGGCGACCACTGAAGCTTTCTTT	CASSADRATTEAFF
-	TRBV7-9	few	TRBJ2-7	TGTGCCAGCAGCCCCTCCCGGTCCCAGGGGAGTGAGCAGTACTTC	CASSPSRSQGSEQYF
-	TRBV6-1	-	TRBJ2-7	TGTGCCAGCAGTGCCAGGGTGGGCACCTACGAGCAGTACTTC	CASSARVGTYEQYF
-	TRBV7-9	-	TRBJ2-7	TGTGCCAGCAGCTTAGAGACGGGGGCGGATGAGCAGTACTTC	CASSLETGADEQYF
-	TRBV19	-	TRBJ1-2	TGTGCCAGTAGTATAGGAGAGCAGTGCACCTTC	CASSIGEQCTF
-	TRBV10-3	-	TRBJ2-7	TGTGCCATCAGTGAGGGACGGCGAGGATACGAGCAGTACTTC	CAISEGRRGYEQYF
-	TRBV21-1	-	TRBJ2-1	TGTGCCAGCAGCAGAGTAACCGGGGGGGCCATGACGGACAATGAGCAGTTCTTC	CASSRVTGGAMTDNEQFF
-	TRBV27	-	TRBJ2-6	TGTGCCAGCAGAACTTTGGACGCGGGGGGGGCCAACGTCCTGACTTTC	CASRTLDAGGANVLTF
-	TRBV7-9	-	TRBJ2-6	TGTGCCAGCCTGCCCTCAGGGGCCAACGTCCTGACTTTC	CASLPSGANVLTF
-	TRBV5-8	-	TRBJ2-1	TGTGCCAGCAGCTTCGAGGGTAGCTCGCGCCACAATGAGCAGTTCTTC	CASSFEGSSRHNEQFF
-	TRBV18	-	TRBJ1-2	TGTGCCAGTCACAATCCCGGCGCACACTATGGCTACACCTTC	CASHNPGAHYGYTF
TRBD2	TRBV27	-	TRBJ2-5	TGTGCCAGCAGACCTAGCGGGATGGGGGAGACCCAGTACTTC	CASRPSGMGETQYF
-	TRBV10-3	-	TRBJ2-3	TGTGCCATCAGTGGACTAGGTAGCACAGATACGCAGTATTTT	CAISGLGSTDTQYF
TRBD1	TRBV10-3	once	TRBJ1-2	TGTGCCATCAGTCGGGACAGAGAGGGCTACACCTTC	CAISRDREGYTF
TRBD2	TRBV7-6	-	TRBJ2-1	TGTGCCAGCAGCTTATTTTCTGGCCTAGCGGACTACAATGAGCAGTTCTTC	CASSLFSGLADYNEQFF
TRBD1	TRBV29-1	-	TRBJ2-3	TGCAGCGTAGGACAGGGGGCAGAAGATACGCAGTATTTT	CSVGQGAEDTQYF
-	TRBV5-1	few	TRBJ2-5	TGCGCCAGCAGCGGGGGGCAAACAGAGACCCAGTACTTC	CASSGGQTETQYF
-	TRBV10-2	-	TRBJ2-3	TGCGCCAGCAGCTTGACAGATACGCAGTATTTT	CASSLTDTQYF
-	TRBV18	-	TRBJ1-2	TGTGCCAGCTCACCAGGGGTCTTAGCTAACTATGGCTACACCTTC	CASSPGVLANYGYTF
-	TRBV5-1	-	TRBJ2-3	TGCGCCAGCAGCTTGGACAGGGTGGGAACAGATACGCAGTATTTT	CASSLDRVGTDTQYF
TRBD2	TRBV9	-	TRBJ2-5	TGTGCCAGCAGCGTAGGGTCGGGAGGGCCTGTGACCCAGTACTTC	CASSVGSGGPVTQYF